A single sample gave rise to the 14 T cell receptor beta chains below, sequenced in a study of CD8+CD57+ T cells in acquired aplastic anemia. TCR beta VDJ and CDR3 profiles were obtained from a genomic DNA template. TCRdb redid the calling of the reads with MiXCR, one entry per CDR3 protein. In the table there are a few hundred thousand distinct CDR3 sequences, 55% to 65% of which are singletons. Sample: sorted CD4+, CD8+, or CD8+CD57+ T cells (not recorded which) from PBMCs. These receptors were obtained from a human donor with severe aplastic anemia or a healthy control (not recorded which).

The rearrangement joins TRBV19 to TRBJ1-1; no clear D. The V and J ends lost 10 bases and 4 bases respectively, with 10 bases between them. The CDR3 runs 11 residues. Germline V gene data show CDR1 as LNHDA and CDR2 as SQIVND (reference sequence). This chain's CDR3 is CATQLGTEAFF. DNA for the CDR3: TGTGCCACCCAATTGGGCACTGAAGCTTTCTTT.

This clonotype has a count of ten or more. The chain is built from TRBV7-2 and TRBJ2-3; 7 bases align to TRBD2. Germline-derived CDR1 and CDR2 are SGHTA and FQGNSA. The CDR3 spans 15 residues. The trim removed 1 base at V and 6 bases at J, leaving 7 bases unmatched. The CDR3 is CASSLGGGGRDTQYF. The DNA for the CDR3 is TGTGCCAGCAGCTTAGGGGGGGGGGGTAGGGATACGCAGTATTTT.

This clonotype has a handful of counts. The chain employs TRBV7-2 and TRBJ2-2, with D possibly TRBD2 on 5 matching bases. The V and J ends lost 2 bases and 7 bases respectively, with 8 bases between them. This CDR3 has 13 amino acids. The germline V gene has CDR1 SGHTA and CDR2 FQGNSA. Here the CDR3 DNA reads TGTGCCAGCAGCTTATCGGGGATCGGGGAGCTGTTTTTT. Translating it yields CASSLSGIGELFF.

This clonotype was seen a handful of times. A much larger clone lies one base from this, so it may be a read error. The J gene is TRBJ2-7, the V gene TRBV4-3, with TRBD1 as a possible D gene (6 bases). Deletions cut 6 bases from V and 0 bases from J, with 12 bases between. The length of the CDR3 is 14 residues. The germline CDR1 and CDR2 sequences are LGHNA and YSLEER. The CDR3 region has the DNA TGCGCCAGCAGGACAGGTTCGAGCTCCTACGAGCAGTACTTC. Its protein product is CASRTGSSSYEQYF.

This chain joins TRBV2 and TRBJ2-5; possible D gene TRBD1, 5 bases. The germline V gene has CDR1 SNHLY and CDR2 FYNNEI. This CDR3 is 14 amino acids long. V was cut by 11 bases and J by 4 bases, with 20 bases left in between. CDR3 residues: CAGGPQDTLETQYF. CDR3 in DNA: TGTGCCGGCGGACCCCAGGACACCCTAGAGACCCAGTACTTC.

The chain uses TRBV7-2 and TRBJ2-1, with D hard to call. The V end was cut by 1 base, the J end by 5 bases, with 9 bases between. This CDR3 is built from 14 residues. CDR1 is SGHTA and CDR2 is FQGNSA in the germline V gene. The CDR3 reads CASSLDTSNNEQFF. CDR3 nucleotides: TGTGCCAGCAGCTTAGATACCTCTAACAATGAGCAGTTCTTC.

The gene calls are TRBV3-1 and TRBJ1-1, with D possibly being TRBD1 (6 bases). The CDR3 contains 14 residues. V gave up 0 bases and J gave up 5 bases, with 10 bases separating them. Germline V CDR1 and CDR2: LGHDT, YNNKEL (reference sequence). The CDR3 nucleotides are TGTGCCAGCAGCCAAGATTTAGGGGGTACTGAAGCTTTCTTT. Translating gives CASSQDLGGTEAFF.

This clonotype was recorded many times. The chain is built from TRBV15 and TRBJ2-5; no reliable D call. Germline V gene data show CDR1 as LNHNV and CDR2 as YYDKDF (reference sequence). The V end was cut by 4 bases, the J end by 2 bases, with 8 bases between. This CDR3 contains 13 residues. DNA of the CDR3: TGTGCCACCAGCAAGGGTGGACAAGAGACCCAGTACTTC. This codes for CATSKGGQETQYF.

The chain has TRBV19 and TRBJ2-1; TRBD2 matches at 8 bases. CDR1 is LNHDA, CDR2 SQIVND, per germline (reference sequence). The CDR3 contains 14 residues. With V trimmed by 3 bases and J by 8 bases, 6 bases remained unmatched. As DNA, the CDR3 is TGTGCCAGTAGTATGGGACTAGTTAACTATGAGCAGTTCTTC. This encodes CASSMGLVNYEQFF.

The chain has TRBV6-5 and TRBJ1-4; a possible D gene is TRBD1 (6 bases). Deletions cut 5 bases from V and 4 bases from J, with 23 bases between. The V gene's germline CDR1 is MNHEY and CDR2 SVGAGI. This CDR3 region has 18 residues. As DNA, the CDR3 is TGTGCCAGCAGTCCATCACGCGGGGGCGCGATTATTAATGAAAAACTGTTTTTT. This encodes CASSPSRGGAIINEKLFF.

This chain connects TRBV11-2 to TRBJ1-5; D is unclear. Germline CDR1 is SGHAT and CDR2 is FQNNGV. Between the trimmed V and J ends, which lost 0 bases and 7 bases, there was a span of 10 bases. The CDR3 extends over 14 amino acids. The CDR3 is CASSLDSSSQPQHF. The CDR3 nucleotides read TGTGCCAGCAGCTTAGATTCGTCCTCCCAGCCCCAGCATTTT.

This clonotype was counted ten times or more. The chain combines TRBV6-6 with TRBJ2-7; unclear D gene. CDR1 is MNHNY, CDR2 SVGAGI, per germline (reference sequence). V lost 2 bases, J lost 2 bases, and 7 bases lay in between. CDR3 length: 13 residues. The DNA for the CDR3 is TGTGCCAGCAGTTACGCACGGACCTACGAGCAGTACTTC. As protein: CASSYARTYEQYF.

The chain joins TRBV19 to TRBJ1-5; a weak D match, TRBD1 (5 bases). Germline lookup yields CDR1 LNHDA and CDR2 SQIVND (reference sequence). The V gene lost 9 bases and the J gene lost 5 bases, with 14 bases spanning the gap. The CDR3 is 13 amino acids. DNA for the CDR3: TGTGCCAGCTCGTATGGGGGGGATCAGCCCCAGCATTTT. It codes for CASSYGGDQPQHF. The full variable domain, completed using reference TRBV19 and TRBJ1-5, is DGGITQSPKYLFRKEGQNVTLSCEQNLNHDAMYWYRQDPGQGLRLIYYSQIVNDFQKGDIAEGYSVSREKKESFPLTVTSAQKNPTAFYLCASSYGGDQPQHFGDGTRLSIL.

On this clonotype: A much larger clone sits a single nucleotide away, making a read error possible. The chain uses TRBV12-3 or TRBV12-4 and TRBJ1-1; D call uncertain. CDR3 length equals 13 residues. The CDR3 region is CASSSPGYTGAFF. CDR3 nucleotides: TGTGCCAGCAGCTCTCCGGGGTACACTGGAGCTTTCTTT.